This T cell receptor (beta chain) was sequenced for a study of control samples from healthy donors and cancer patients. This clone has just one count. Clones were sequenced by immunoSEQ multiplex PCR, and TCRdb holds only the in-frame ones, with some missing. This sample carries 170,000 or so clones, approximately 92% of them seen once, and the ten largest clones take more than 1.1%. Trimming left V 3 bases short and J 0 bases short, with 13 bases between. CDR1 and CDR2 from the germline V gene are SGHRS and YFSETQ. CDR3 length: 15 residues. This chain connects TRBV5-1 to TRBJ2-7, with D possibly TRBD1 on 5 matching bases. The specimen sequenced was blood. The sequence was obtained from a young man in good health. The CDR3 spells CASSSTWTNSYEQYF. CDR3 sequence (DNA): TGCGCCAGCAGCTCGACTTGGACAAACTCCTACGAGCAGTACTTC.